Sequencing of this T cell receptor (beta chain) was carried out in a study of OX40 agonist ivuxolimab in advanced cancers. Data came from immunoSEQ multiplex PCR; TCRdb stores just in-frame clones and leaves some out. The data hold tens of thousands of clones, with approximately 84% observed a single time. Patients who had autoimmune disease history or got systemic immunosuppression were left out. Germline assignment: CDR1 MGHRA and CDR2 YSYEKL. With 3 bases clipped from V and 0 bases from J, the junction kept 5 bases outside the gene matches. The length of the CDR3 is 16 residues. This sample comprised CD4+ or CD8+ T cells sorted from blood, obtained in a trial of the OX40 agonist ivuxolimab. The chain combines TRBV4-1 with TRBJ2-3, with 8 bases fitting TRBD1. The receptor comes from an adult with an advanced solid tumor such as melanoma, head and neck, liver or kidney cancer. The CDR3: CASSHPRTGSTDTQYF. Here the CDR3 DNA reads TGCGCCAGCAGCCATCCTAGGACAGGGAGCACAGATACGCAGTATTTT.